This T cell receptor (beta chain) was observed in a study of blood T cell repertoires in COVID-19. Generated by immunoSEQ multiplex PCR, the TCRdb table keeps only in-frame clones and is missing some. The data hold about 320,000 clones, with about four fifths observed a single time. Germline loops: CDR1 LNHDA, CDR2 SQIVND (reference sequence). The V segment lost 5 bases and the J segment 3 bases; nucleotides outside the gene matches: 6. This CDR3 comprises 15 residues. Sequenced material: peripheral blood. The chain couples TRBV19 to TRBJ2-1; 8 bases match TRBD1. The receptor comes from a woman between 45 and 60 years old with acute or convalescent COVID-19. The CDR3 nucleotides read TGTGCCAGTAGTCCCGGGACAGGCCGCTACAATGAGCAGTTCTTC. It translates to CASSPGTGRYNEQFF.